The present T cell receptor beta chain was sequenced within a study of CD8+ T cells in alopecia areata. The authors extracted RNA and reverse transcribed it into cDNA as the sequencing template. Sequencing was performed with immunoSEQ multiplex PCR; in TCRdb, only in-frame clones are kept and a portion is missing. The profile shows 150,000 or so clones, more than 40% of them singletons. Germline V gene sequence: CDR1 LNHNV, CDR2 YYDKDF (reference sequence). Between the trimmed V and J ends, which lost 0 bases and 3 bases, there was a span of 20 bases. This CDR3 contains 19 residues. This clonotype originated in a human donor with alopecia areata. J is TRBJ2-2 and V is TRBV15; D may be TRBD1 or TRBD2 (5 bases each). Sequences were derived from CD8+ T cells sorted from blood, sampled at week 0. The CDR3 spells CATSRDPAGTLSDTGELFF. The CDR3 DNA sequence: TGTGCCACCAGCAGAGATCCGGCAGGGACGTTATCGGACACCGGGGAGCTGTTTTTT.